This entry lists 9 T cell receptor beta chains sequenced from one sample in a study of T cell responses to AZD1222 COVID-19 vaccine. Data came from immunoSEQ multiplex PCR; TCRdb stores just in-frame clones and leaves some out. The sample carries nearly 90,000 clones, nearly 90% recorded once. Specimen: peripheral blood, collected on day 0 of AZD1222 vaccination. The receptors come from an adult in good health.

The chain carries TRBV7-2 and TRBJ1-1; D not resolved. CDR1 is SGHTA and CDR2 is FQGNSA in the germline V gene. The V end lost 1 base, the J end lost 2 bases, and 8 bases lay between the germline ends. This CDR3 is 14 amino acids long. CDR3 sequence (DNA): TGTGCCAGCAGCTTAGACAACAGAAACACTGAAGCTTTCTTT. Its protein product is CASSLDNRNTEAFF.

V is TRBV9 and J is TRBJ2-2, with D perhaps matching TRBD1 or TRBD2 (5 bases each). CDR3 size: 15 residues. The germline gives CDR1 SGDLS, CDR2 YYNGEE. V dropped 0 bases and J dropped 6 bases, with 12 bases sitting between them. CDR3 residues: CASSVATGGPGELFF. In DNA, the CDR3 is TGTGCCAGCAGCGTAGCTACTGGGGGTCCCGGGGAGCTGTTTTTT.

J is TRBJ1-1 and V is TRBV4-2; D might be TRBD1 (6 bases). The CDR3 spans 19 residues. CDR1 is LGHNA and CDR2 is YNFKEQ in the germline V gene. V was trimmed by 0 bases and J by 0 bases, leaving 20 bases between them. The CDR3 DNA is TGTGCCAGCAGCCAAGATCTCCTCAGGGGAACCGGAATGAACACTGAAGCTTTCTTT. Protein: CASSQDLLRGTGMNTEAFF.

As DNA, the CDR3 is TGTGCCAGCAGTTCTGCAGCGGGGCCCGGAGATACGCAGTATTTT. Translating it yields CASSSAAGPGDTQYF. The genes are TRBV2 and TRBJ2-3; 7 bases align to TRBD2. Per germline, CDR1 SNHLY and CDR2 FYNNEI. V lost 5 bases to trimming and J lost 5 bases; unmatched junction nucleotides: 10. CDR3 length: 15 residues. Together with reference TRBV2 and TRBJ2-3, the CDR3 gives the full variable domain: EPEVTQTPSHQVTQMGQEVILRCVPISNHLYFYWYRQILGQKVEFLVSFYNNEISEKSEIFDDQFSVERPDGSNFTLKIRSTKLEDSAMYFCASSSAAGPGDTQYFGPGTRLTVL.

The chain employs TRBV28 and TRBJ2-7; no firm D call. In germline, CDR1 is MDHEN, CDR2 SYDVKM. Trimming removed 2 bases at V and 1 base at J, with 6 bases between. This CDR3 is 13 amino acids long. CDR3 nucleotide sequence: TGTGCCAGCAGTTTACCCACTTCCTACGAGCAGTACTTC. Its translation: CASSLPTSYEQYF.

The V and J genes are TRBV9 and TRBJ1-5, with D perhaps matching TRBD1 (5 bases). Trimming left V 2 bases short and J 3 bases short, with 12 bases between. Germline V gene lookup returns CDR1 SGDLS and CDR2 YYNGEE. CDR3 size: 15 residues. The chain's CDR3 is CASSVGDSYNQPQHF. The CDR3 DNA reads TGTGCCAGCAGCGTGGGGGACTCCTACAATCAGCCCCAGCATTTT. The full variable domain, its missing parts supplied by reference TRBV9 and TRBJ1-5, is DSGVTQTPKHLITATGQRVTLRCSPRSGDLSVYWYQQSLDQGLQFLIQYYNGEERAKGNILERFSAQQFPDLHSELNLSSLELGDSALYFCASSVGDSYNQPQHFGDGTRLSIL.

J is TRBJ1-1 and V is TRBV7-8, with TRBD1 identical over 9 bases. Trimming removed 3 bases from V and 1 base from J; junction bases left unmatched: 3. CDR1 is SGHVS and CDR2 is FQNEAQ in the germline V gene. The CDR3 runs 15 residues. CDR3 sequence reads: CASSFGTGKNTEAFF. The CDR3 nucleotides read TGTGCCAGCAGCTTCGGGACAGGGAAGAACACTGAAGCTTTCTTT.

The gene calls are TRBV5-1 and TRBJ2-2; 7 bases align to TRBD1. The germline V gene has CDR1 SGHRS and CDR2 YFSETQ. Losses at the gene ends were 4 bases for V and 0 bases for J; bases not matched to a gene: 6. The CDR3 consists of 16 residues. For the CDR3, the DNA is TGCGCCAGCAGCAAGGGACAGCTCGCGAACACCGGGGAGCTGTTTTTT. Its protein product is CASSKGQLANTGELFF.

This chain joins TRBV6-2 or TRBV6-3 and TRBJ1-5; no clear D. Germline CDR1 reads MNHEY; CDR2 reads SVGEGT. Trimming shortened V by 2 bases and J by 2 bases, and 10 bases separated the two germline ends. The CDR3 sequence is 15 residues long. The CDR3 DNA is TGTGCCAGCAGTTACAGTTCCGGCCGCAATCAGCCCCAGCATTTT. This gives the protein CASSYSSGRNQPQHF.